The 21 T cell receptor beta chains below come from one sample, sequenced in a study of shared clonotypes between healthy human individuals. Assay: immunoSEQ multiplex PCR; the TCRdb copy retains only in-frame clones and omits some. This sample has hundreds of thousands of clones, with around 78% found just once. Sequenced: memory CD4+ T cells sorted from blood. Subset given: CD45RA-negative fraction. Source of these receptors: a woman aged 25 to 45 in good health.

V gene TRBV25-1 combines with J gene TRBJ2-7, with 9 bases fitting TRBD1. The germline gives CDR1 MGHDK, CDR2 SYGVNS. V gave up 1 base and J gave up 11 bases; unmatched junction bases: 0. There are 11 residues in the CDR3. The CDR3 DNA follows: TGTGCCAGCAGTGAATGGGACAGGGAGTACTTC. Translated: CASSEWDREYF.

This clone was recorded a few times. V usage is TRBV28 and J usage is TRBJ2-7; 10 bases are shared with TRBD2. The V segment lost 2 bases and the J segment 0 bases; nucleotides outside the gene matches: 7. The CDR3 totals 17 residues. CDR1 and CDR2 from the germline V gene are MDHEN and SYDVKM. The CDR3 region has the DNA TGTGCCAGCAGTTTAGGGCTAGCGGGAGCCAGCTCCTACGAGCAGTACTTC. Translated, it gives CASSLGLAGASSYEQYF.

Points on this clone: The same CDR3 can be traced to other DNA sequences in this sample. The genes are TRBV7-2 and TRBJ2-4; unclear D gene. V dropped 2 bases and J dropped 0 bases, with 8 bases sitting between them. This CDR3 contains 15 residues. CDR1 is SGHTA and CDR2 is FQGNSA in the germline V gene. The CDR3 coding sequence is TGTGCCAGCAGCTTATCTGTTCTAGCCAAAAACATTCAGTACTTC. This gives the protein CASSLSVLAKNIQYF.

This rearrangement joins TRBV29-1 to TRBJ2-1; D possibly corresponds to TRBD2 (6 bases). The CDR3 is made up of 13 amino acids. Germline CDR1 SQVTM, CDR2 ANQGSEA. V was shortened by 6 bases and J by 4 bases, with 13 bases between the two germline ends. The CDR3 loop is CSVPREVYNEQFF. CDR3 nucleotide sequence: TGCAGCGTCCCCAGGGAGGTGTACAATGAGCAGTTCTTC.

This clone turned up a few times. The V call is TRBV7-2, the J call TRBJ1-6, with 10 bases fitting TRBD1. The CDR3 consists of 15 residues. The germline CDR1 and CDR2 sequences are SGHTA and FQGNSA. V was clipped by 7 bases and J by 8 bases; unmatched bases: 8. In DNA, the CDR3 is TGTGCCAGCACCCTGGAGGGACAGGGGTATTCACCCCTCCACTTT. Protein sequence: CASTLEGQGYSPLHF.

V usage is TRBV6-5 and J usage is TRBJ1-3; weak D call: TRBD1 (5 bases). This CDR3 is built from 16 residues. Looked up from germline, CDR1 is MNHEY and CDR2 is SVGAGI. The V and J ends lost 4 bases and 0 bases respectively, with 13 bases between them. The CDR3 nucleotides are TGTGCCAGCAGTTTGACAGTCCGTAGCTCTGGAAACACCATATATTTT. Translated: CASSLTVRSSGNTIYF.

This clone has more than one count but fewer than ten. The chain combines TRBV11-1 with TRBJ2-7; D is unresolved. This CDR3 has 16 residues. Per germline, CDR1 SGHAT and CDR2 FQDESV (reference sequence). The V end was cut by 1 base, the J end by 0 bases, with 13 bases between. The DNA of the CDR3 is TGTGCCAGCAGCTTAGATAGCCAAAGGAGCTCCTACGAGCAGTACTTC. Its protein product is CASSLDSQRSSYEQYF.

In this sample, this clone turned up a few times. J is TRBJ1-5 and V is TRBV6-1; D is possibly TRBD1 (6 bases). V was pared by 4 bases and J by 6 bases, with 10 bases between. CDR1 and CDR2 from the germline V gene are MNHNS and SASEGT. This CDR3 comprises 13 residues. The CDR3 sequence is CASSAGALQPQHF. The CDR3 nucleotides read TGTGCCAGCAGTGCAGGGGCTCTTCAGCCCCAGCATTTT.

The V and J genes are TRBV5-1 and TRBJ1-4, with 8 bases identical to TRBD1. Per the germline V gene, CDR1 is SGHRS and CDR2 is YFSETQ. This CDR3 has 15 amino acids. The junction had 3 bases not matched to a gene; V was cut back by 3 bases and J by 2 bases. For the CDR3, the DNA is TGCGCCAGCAGCTCGACAGGGGTTACTAATGAAAAACTGTTTTTT. Translating gives CASSSTGVTNEKLFF.

V usage is TRBV21-1 and J usage is TRBJ2-7; the DNA was not used to check the table's D call, TRBD1. TRBV21-1 is annotated as a pseudogene. This CDR3 comprises 17 residues. In DNA form, the CDR3 reads TGTGCCAGCAGCAAAGAAAATTTAGGGGCCAGACGATACGAGCAGTACTTC. Translation: CASSKENLGARRYEQYF.

This clone turned up a few times. The junction shows a germline mismatch at one end, possibly a read error. The CDR3, as DNA: TGCAGTGCAGAGGGGAACTCTGAAGCTTTCTTT. Translating it yields CSAEGNSEAFF. The chain uses TRBV20-1 and TRBJ1-1; possible D gene TRBD1, 5 bases. Looked up from germline, CDR1 is DFQATT and CDR2 is SNEGSKA (reference sequence). The CDR3 is made up of 11 amino acids.

The chain carries TRBV14 and TRBJ2-7; unclear D gene. The CDR3 length is 13 residues. Germline CDR1 reads SGHDN; CDR2 reads FVKESK. Trimming took off 4 bases at V and 0 bases at J, with 7 bases between the two ends. The CDR3 DNA sequence: TGTGCCAGCAGCCGGCTTGGCTCCTACGAGCAGTACTTC. Protein sequence: CASSRLGSYEQYF.

The CDR3 protein is CASTGYNQPQHF. Here the CDR3 DNA reads TGTGCCAGCACAGGGTACAATCAGCCCCAGCATTTT. This chain links TRBV19 with TRBJ1-5; a possible D gene is TRBD1 (6 bases). Germline loops: CDR1 LNHDA, CDR2 SQIVND (reference sequence). This CDR3 is built from 12 residues. The V end was cut by 9 bases, the J end by 3 bases, with 9 bases between.

This clone was seen only once. This sample also contains other DNA sequences that code for the same CDR3. V usage is TRBV28 and J usage is TRBJ1-2; no reliable D call. Germline-derived CDR1 and CDR2 are MDHEN and SYDVKM. The length of the CDR3 is 13 residues. V was trimmed by 6 bases and J by 4 bases, leaving 12 bases between them. CDR3 bases: TGTGCCAGCAGAGGTTCGGGCAGCTATGGCTACACCTTC. Amino acids: CASRGSGSYGYTF.

The chain joins TRBV28 to TRBJ2-7, with D possibly TRBD2 on 6 matching bases. This CDR3 region has 15 residues. Trimming stripped 6 bases from V and 0 bases from J, with 15 bases between. Germline V gives CDR1 MDHEN, CDR2 SYDVKM. CDR3 coding DNA: TGTGCCAGCAGCCGAGCTGGGCGGGACTCCTACGAGCAGTACTTC. The encoded protein is CASSRAGRDSYEQYF.

A single count supports this clone. This chain joins TRBV19 and TRBJ1-2; TRBD1 agrees at 9 bases. V shed 1 base and J 7 bases; nucleotides not matched to a gene: 10. Germline-derived CDR1 and CDR2 are LNHDA and SQIVND (reference sequence). This CDR3 comprises 16 residues. CDR3 sequence: CASSIVGRTGETGYTF. The CDR3, as DNA: TGTGCCAGTAGTATAGTAGGGAGGACAGGGGAGACTGGCTACACCTTC.

J is TRBJ2-6 and V is TRBV18, with D unclear. The CDR3 runs 16 residues. Germline CDR1 and CDR2: KGHSH and LQKENI. The V and J ends lost 3 bases and 0 bases respectively, with 9 bases between them. The CDR3 nucleotides read TGTGCCAGCTCACCGAGTCAGTCCTCTGGGGCCAACGTCCTGACTTTC. Translating gives CASSPSQSSGANVLTF.

A single count supports this clone. V and J are TRBV4-1 and TRBJ2-1; possible D gene TRBD1, 5 bases. The CDR3 has 15 amino acids. Germline CDR1 reads MGHRA; CDR2 reads YSYEKL. V gave up 2 bases and J gave up 0 bases, with 8 bases separating them. CDR3: CASSQWGSSYNEQFF. CDR3 DNA sequence: TGCGCCAGCAGCCAATGGGGCTCCTCCTACAATGAGCAGTTCTTC.

The V call is TRBV19, the J call TRBJ2-7, with TRBD1 matching 10 bases. V trimming: 6 bases; J trimming: 2 bases; junction bases outside the gene matches: 4. The V gene's germline CDR1 is LNHDA and CDR2 SQIVND (reference sequence). The CDR3 runs to 14 residues. The CDR3 loop reads CASSRDRGTYEQYF. The CDR3 nucleotides are TGTGCCAGTAGCCGGGACAGGGGAACCTACGAGCAGTACTTC.

The rearrangement links TRBV29-1 to TRBJ2-7, with no clear D. Per the germline V gene, CDR1 is SQVTM and CDR2 is ANQGSEA. CDR3 length: 15 amino acids. The germline V and J ends were trimmed by 6 bases and 3 bases, with 21 bases remaining between them. The CDR3 region is CSVTLGNPLYYEQYF. CDR3 sequence (DNA): TGCAGCGTAACACTTGGAAACCCATTATACTACGAGCAGTACTTC.

The chain links TRBV29-1 to TRBJ1-2; D not certain. CDR1 and CDR2 from the germline V gene are SQVTM and ANQGSEA. V was trimmed by 3 bases and J by 6 bases, leaving 2 bases between them. CDR3 length equals 9 residues. Written as DNA, the CDR3 is TGCAGCGTTGATGATGGCTACACCTTC. Protein product: CSVDDGYTF.